This T cell receptor beta chain came from a study of radiotherapy plus CTLA-4 blockade in lung cancer. Overall study: Disease control was seen in about 30% of patients, objective responses in 18%.

Chemo-refractory metastatic non-small-cell lung cancer patients received focal radiation with ipilimumab CTLA-4 blockade. This CDR3 contains 15 residues. The trim removed 2 bases at V and 4 bases at J, leaving 4 bases unmatched. The V gene's germline CDR1 is MNHEY and CDR2 SVGAGI. Whole-study findings and limits: An expansion of tumor-derived TCR clones occurred in blood after radiotherapy plus ipilimumab. The best prediction of response reportedly came from early blood T cell clone dynamics, with interferon-beta.

Produced via immunoSEQ multiplex PCR; TCRdb's table is partial and in-frame only. This table holds around 90,000 clones, around 81% found once. This clone has only one observation. The antigen remains undetermined. The chain recombines TRBV6-5 with TRBJ2-3; 9 bases are a match to TRBD2. The input for sequencing was peripheral blood, taken from a patient treated with radiotherapy plus ipilimumab. This TCR derives from a human donor with non-small cell lung cancer that progressed on radiotherapy plus ipilimumab. The CDR3, as DNA: TGTGCCAGCAGTTACGGCCTAGCGGGGTCAGATACGCAGTATTTT. Its protein product is CASSYGLAGSDTQYF.